This T cell receptor beta chain came from a study of cytomegalovirus exposure and HLA in healthy donors. Study-level background: Of over 300 genotyped donors, 70% to 85% clustered with self-reported Caucasian donors. Study findings and constraints: The study reported that TCR beta sequences accurately predicted HLA-A and HLA-B alleles in most subjects. Only CMV serostatus was available as immune exposure information.

It was with 60 Vbeta and 13 Jbeta primers that the PCR ran. Profiling relied on immunoSEQ multiplex PCR, and the TCRdb table lists in-frame clones only, not all of them. The sample has about 140,000 clones; approximately 80% are singletons. Turning to this clone: Its antigen is still unknown.

From germline, CDR1 is SGHKS and CDR2 YYEKEE (reference sequence). The CDR3 runs 16 residues. V lost 4 bases and J lost 7, with 20 bases in between. There were likely unrecorded immune exposures, though donors were nominally healthy when sampled. The genes are TRBV5-5 and TRBJ1-4; maybe TRBD1 (6 bases). The clonotype was recovered from a man aged 40-49 years in good health and CMV-seronegative. The sample consisted of PBMCs. This CDR3 reads CASSPSAGALFEKLFF. The CDR3 bases are TGTGCCAGCAGCCCTTCTGCGGGGGCGCTTTTTGAAAAACTGTTTTTT.